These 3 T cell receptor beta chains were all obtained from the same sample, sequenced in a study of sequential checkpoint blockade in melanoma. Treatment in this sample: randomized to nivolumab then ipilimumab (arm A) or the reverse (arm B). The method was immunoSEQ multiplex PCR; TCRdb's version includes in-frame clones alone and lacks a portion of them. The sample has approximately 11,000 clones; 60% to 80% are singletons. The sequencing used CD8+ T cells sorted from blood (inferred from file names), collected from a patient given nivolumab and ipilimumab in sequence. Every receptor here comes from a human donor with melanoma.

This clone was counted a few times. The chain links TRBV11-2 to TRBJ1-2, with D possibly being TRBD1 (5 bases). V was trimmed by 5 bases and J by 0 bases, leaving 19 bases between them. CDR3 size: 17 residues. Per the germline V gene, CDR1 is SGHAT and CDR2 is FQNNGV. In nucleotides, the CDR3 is TGTGCCAGCAGCCCGGGGACTTACTCAAACCCTAACTATGGCTACACCTTC. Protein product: CASSPGTYSNPNYGYTF.

For the CDR3, the DNA is TGTGCCAGCAGCTCACGGACTAGCGGGAGGGCTTTCTTGACAGATACGCAGTATTTT. Translation: CASSSRTSGRAFLTDTQYF. The chain couples TRBV7-2 to TRBJ2-3; the match to TRBD2 covers 15 bases. V trimming: 4 bases; J trimming: 3 bases; junction bases outside the gene matches: 11. Germline loops: CDR1 SGHTA, CDR2 FQGNSA. The CDR3 sequence is 19 residues long.

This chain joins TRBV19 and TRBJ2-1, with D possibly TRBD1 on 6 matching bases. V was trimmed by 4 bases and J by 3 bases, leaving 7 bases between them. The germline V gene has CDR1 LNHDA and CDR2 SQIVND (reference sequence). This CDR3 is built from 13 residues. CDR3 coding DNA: TGTGCCAGTAGTACAGGGGACTACAATGAGCAGTTCTTC. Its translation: CASSTGDYNEQFF.